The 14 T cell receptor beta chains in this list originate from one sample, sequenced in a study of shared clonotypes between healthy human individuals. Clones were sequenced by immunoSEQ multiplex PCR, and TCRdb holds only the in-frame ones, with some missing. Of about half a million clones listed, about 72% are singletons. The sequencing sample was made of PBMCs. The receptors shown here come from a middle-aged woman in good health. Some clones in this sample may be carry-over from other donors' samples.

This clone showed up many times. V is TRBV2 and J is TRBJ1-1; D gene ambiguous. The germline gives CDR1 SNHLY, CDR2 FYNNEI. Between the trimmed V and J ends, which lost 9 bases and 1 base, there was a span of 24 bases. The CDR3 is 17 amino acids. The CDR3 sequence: CASNQEGWMQQNTEAFF. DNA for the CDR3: TGTGCCAGTAACCAGGAGGGTTGGATGCAACAGAACACTGAAGCTTTCTTT.

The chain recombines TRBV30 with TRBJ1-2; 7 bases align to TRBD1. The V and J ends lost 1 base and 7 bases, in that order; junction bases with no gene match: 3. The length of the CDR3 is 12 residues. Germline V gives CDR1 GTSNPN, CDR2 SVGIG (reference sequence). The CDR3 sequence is CAWSGDRRGYTF. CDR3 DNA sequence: TGTGCCTGGAGTGGGGACAGACGTGGCTACACCTTC.

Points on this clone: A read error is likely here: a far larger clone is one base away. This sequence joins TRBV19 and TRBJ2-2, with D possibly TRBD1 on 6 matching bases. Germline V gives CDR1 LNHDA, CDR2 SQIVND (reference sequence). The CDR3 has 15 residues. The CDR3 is CASSTPGQGTGELLF. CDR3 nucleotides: TGTGCCAGTAGTACCCCGGGACAAGGAACCGGGGAGCTGCTTTTT. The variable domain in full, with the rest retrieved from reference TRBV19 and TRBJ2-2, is DGGITQSPKYLFRKEGQNVTLSCEQNLNHDAMYWYRQDPGQGLRLIYYSQIVNDFQKGDIAEGYSVSREKKESFPLTVTSAQKNPTAFYLCASSTPGQGTGELLFGEGSRLTVL.

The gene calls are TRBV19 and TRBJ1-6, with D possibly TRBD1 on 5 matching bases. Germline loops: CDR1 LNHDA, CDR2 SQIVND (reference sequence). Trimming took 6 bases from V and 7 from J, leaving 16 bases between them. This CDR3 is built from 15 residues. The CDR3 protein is CASSPQDLPNSPLHF. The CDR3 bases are TGTGCCAGTAGCCCACAGGACCTTCCAAATTCACCCCTCCACTTT.

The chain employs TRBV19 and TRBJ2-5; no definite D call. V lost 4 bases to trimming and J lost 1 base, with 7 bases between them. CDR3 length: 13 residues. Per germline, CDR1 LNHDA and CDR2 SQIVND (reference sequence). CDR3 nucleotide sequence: TGTGCCAGTAGTACGGGTTTCCAAGAGACCCAGTACTTC. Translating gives CASSTGFQETQYF.

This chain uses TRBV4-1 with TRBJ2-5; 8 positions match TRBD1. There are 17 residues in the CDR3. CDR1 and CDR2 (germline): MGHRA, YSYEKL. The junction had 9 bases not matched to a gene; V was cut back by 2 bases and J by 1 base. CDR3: CASSQNTGTGGQETQYF. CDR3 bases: TGCGCCAGCAGCCAAAACACTGGGACAGGCGGCCAAGAGACCCAGTACTTC.

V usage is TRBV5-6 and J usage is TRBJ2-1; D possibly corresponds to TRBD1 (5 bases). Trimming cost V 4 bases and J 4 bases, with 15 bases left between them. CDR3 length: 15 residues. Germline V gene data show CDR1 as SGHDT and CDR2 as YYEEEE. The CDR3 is CASSLNRQFYNEQFF. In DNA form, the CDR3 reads TGTGCCAGCAGCCTGAACCGACAGTTTTACAATGAGCAGTTCTTC.

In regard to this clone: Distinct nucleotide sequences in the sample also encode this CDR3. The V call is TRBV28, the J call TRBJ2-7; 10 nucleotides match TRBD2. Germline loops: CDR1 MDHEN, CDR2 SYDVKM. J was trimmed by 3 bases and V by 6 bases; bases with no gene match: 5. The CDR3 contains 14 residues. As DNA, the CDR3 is TGTGCCAGCAGGTGGACTAGCGGCCGCTACGAGCAGTACTTC. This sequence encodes CASRWTSGRYEQYF.

CDR3 in DNA: TGTGCCAGCAGCTTAACGGACAGAAACACCGGGGAGCTGTTTTTT. Translation: CASSLTDRNTGELFF. The genes are TRBV7-6 and TRBJ2-2; D might be TRBD1 (6 bases). This CDR3 contains 15 residues. Germline V gene data show CDR1 as SGHVS and CDR2 as FNYEAQ. Trimming took off 2 bases at V and 2 bases at J, with 9 bases between the two ends.

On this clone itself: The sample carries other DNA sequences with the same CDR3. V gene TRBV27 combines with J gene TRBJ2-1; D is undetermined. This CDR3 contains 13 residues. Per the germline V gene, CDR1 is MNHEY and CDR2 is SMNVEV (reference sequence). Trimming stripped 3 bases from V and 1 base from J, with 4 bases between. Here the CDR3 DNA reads TGTGCCAGCAGTTTCGGATCCTACAATGAGCAGTTCTTC. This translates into CASSFGSYNEQFF.

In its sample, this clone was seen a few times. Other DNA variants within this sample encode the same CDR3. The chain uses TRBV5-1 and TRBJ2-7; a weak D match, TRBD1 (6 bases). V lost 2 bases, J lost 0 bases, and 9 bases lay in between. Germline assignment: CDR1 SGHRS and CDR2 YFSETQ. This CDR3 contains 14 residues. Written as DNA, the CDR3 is TGCGCCAGCAGCTTAGACAGGAACTCCTACGAGCAGTACTTC. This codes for CASSLDRNSYEQYF. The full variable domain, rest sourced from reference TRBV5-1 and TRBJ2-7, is KAGVTQTPRYLIKTRGQQVTLSCSPISGHRSVSWYQQTPGQGLQFLFEYFSETQRNKGNFPGRFSGRQFSNSRSEMNVSTLELGDSALYLCASSLDRNSYEQYFGPGTRLTVT.

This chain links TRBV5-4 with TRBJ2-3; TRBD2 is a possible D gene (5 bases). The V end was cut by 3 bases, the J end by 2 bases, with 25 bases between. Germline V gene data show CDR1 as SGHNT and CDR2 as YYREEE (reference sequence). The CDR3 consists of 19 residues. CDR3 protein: CASSSFGAARVHPTDTQYF. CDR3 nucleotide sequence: TGTGCCAGCAGCTCCTTCGGAGCGGCCCGAGTCCACCCCACAGATACGCAGTATTTT. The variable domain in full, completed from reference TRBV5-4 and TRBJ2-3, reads ETGVTQSPTHLIKTRGQQVTLRCSSQSGHNTVSWYQQALGQGPQFIFQYYREEENGRGNFPPRFSGLQFPNYSSELNVNALELDDSALYLCASSSFGAARVHPTDTQYFGPGTRLTVL.

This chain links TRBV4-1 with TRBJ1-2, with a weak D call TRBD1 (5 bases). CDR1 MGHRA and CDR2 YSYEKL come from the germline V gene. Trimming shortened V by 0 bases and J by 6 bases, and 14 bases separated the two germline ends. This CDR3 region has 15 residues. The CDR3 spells CASSQEIPQTDGYTF. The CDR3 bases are TGCGCCAGCAGCCAAGAAATCCCCCAGACAGATGGCTACACCTTC.

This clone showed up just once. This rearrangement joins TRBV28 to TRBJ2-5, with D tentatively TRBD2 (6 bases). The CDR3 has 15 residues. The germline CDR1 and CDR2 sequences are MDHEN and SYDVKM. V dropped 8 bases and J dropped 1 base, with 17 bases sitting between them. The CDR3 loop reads CASLAGSAPQETQYF. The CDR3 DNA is TGTGCCAGCCTGGCGGGATCGGCCCCCCAAGAGACCCAGTACTTC. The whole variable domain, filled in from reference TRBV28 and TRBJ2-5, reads DVKVTQSSRYLVKRTGEKVFLECVQDMDHENMFWYRQDPGLGLRLIYFSYDVKMKEKGDIPEGYSVSREKKERFSLILESASTNQTSMYLCASLAGSAPQETQYFGPGTRLLVL.